These 7 T cell receptor beta chains were all obtained from the same sample, sequenced in a study of beta chain features in type 1 diabetes listed by TCRdb under 2018. What the work shows at the level of the full study, not this receptor alone: A moderate but significant shortening of TCRB CDR3 length was observed in type 1 diabetes patients in all four CD4+ subsets.

Preparation of the library involved the immunoSEQ multiplex PCR assay. All of the isolated RNA was reverse transcribed with the High Capacity cDNA Reverse Transcription Kit, so expressed TCRB transcripts were sequenced. TCRdb carries this immuneACCESS record with in-frame sequences only. Its versions omit some clonotypes, under half of them owing to an unresolved V gene in the studies checked, with the rest unexplained. Present in this sample are roughly 730,000 clones, about an eighth of which were seen just once. Clones ranked in the top ten supply approximately 0.022% of the sample. What these receptors recognize is not known. The sequencing input was naive CD4+ T cells from blood. The cell subset or site label, as the study defines it: true naive CD4+ T cells. Every receptor here comes from a man between 18 and 35 years old with type 1 diabetes.

This clone was found a few times. V and J are TRBV7-9 and TRBJ1-1; unclear D gene. Germline values: CDR1 SEHNR, CDR2 FQNEAQ (reference sequence). There are 14 residues in the CDR3. Deletions cut 2 bases from V and 1 base from J, with 8 bases between. The CDR3 sequence: CASSLRQENTEAFF. The CDR3 DNA sequence: TGTGCCAGCAGCTTACGGCAAGAGAACACTGAAGCTTTCTTT.

CDR3 nucleotide sequence: TGTGCCAGCAGGCTAACAGGGGGATACGAGCAGTACTTC. Translated: CASRLTGGYEQYF. This chain joins TRBV6-6 and TRBJ2-7, with 8 bases lining up with TRBD1. V gave up 6 bases and J gave up 4 bases; unmatched junction bases: 5. The CDR3 is made up of 13 amino acids. Germline V gives CDR1 MNHNY, CDR2 SVGAGI (reference sequence).

This clone has just a few counts. The chain combines TRBV7-6 with TRBJ2-3, with 13 positions matching TRBD2. The junction had 15 bases not matched to a gene; V was cut back by 4 bases and J by 2 bases. CDR1 and CDR2 (germline): SGHVS, FNYEAQ. CDR3 length equals 20 residues. CDR3 DNA sequence: TGTGCCAGCAGCTCCTTTGGGACTAGCGGGGTTACGACGTCCACAGATACGCAGTATTTT. It specifies CASSSFGTSGVTTSTDTQYF.

This clone was detected only a few times. The chain carries TRBV7-7 and TRBJ2-5, with 10 bases matching TRBD2. The germline V gene has CDR1 SSHAT and CDR2 FNYEAQ (reference sequence). This CDR3 spans 14 amino acids. V dropped 4 bases and J dropped 5; count of bases not matched to a gene: 4. The CDR3 sequence: CASSSGTSVETQYF. The CDR3 coding sequence is TGTGCCAGCAGCTCAGGGACTAGCGTGGAGACCCAGTACTTC.

The chain joins TRBV5-1 to TRBJ2-1; TRBD2 aligns across 13 bases. V shed 1 base, J shed 9 bases, and the junction held 7 bases outside the gene matches. Germline V CDR1 and CDR2: SGHRS, YFSETQ. The CDR3 extends over 16 amino acids. The CDR3 DNA reads as TGCGCCAGCAGCTTGCCGGGACTAGCGGGGTCGAGTGAGCAGTTCTTC. Residues: CASSLPGLAGSSEQFF.

J is TRBJ2-5 and V is TRBV6-1, with D maybe TRBD1 (6 bases). Germline lookup yields CDR1 MNHNS and CDR2 SASEGT. Trimming left V 11 bases short and J 6 bases short, with 19 bases between. This CDR3 is built from 13 residues. The CDR3 here is CAGGQSELQTQYF. CDR3 DNA sequence: TGTGCCGGAGGACAGTCTGAACTTCAGACCCAGTACTTC.

The gene calls are TRBV23-1 and TRBJ2-5, with D perhaps TRBD1 or TRBD2 (5 bases each). TRBV23-1 is recorded as an ORF, its role being uncertain. The V and J ends lost 8 bases and 2 bases respectively, with 21 bases between them. This CDR3 region has 16 residues. The CDR3 reads CASFEGRPGRQETQYF. In nucleotides, the CDR3 is TGCGCCAGCTTTGAGGGGCGGCCGGGTCGACAAGAGACCCAGTACTTC.